The clone carrying this T cell receptor beta chain was counted at least ten times. The entry originates in a study of read filtering for tumor transcriptome and immune sequencing. Study-level information: 8 or 9 patients were R-ISS I, some 15 were R-ISS II, about seven were R-ISS III. Whole-transcriptome libraries were prepared after DNase treatment.

From roughly 0.4 ug of RNA, a library with molecular barcoded alpha/delta and beta/gamma adaptors was made. MiXCR was run by TCRdb on the reads, yielding one entry per CDR3 protein. The sample lists more than 35,000 distinct CDR3 sequences; roughly 10% were seen once. With V trimmed by 7 bases and J by 4 bases, 6 bases remained unmatched. From germline, CDR1 is SGHDN and CDR2 FVKESK. The length of the CDR3 is 13 residues. The specimen sequenced was a population of CD138-negative cells sorted from bone marrow. J is TRBJ1-1 and V is TRBV14; 7 bases agree with TRBD1. The receptor comes from a donor over 35 with multiple myeloma. As DNA, the CDR3 is TGTGCCAGCAACGACAGGGTAGGCACTGAAGCTTTCTTT. The encoded protein is CASNDRVGTEAFF.